These T cell receptor beta chains were read from a single sample in a study of blood T cell repertoires in COVID-19. Profiling relied on immunoSEQ multiplex PCR, and the TCRdb table lists in-frame clones only, not all of them. This sample has tens of thousands of clones, with around three quarters found just once. Material for sequencing was peripheral blood. The receptor source for this set is an older woman with acute or convalescent COVID-19. CDR3s include the opening cysteine and the closing phenylalanine or tryptophan. D genes are given only for firm matches. Size is omitted from some rows. Given values are once, few, many or a class for expanded clones.

>TRBV29-1|TRBJ1-2|TRBD1|-
TGCAGCGCTGCATCGGACAGGTACTATGGCTACACCTTC
CSAASDRYYGYTF
>TRBV4-2|TRBJ2-7|TRBD1|-
TGTGCCAGCAGCCGACCGGGACAGGGGGGCGAGCAGTACTTC
CASSRPGQGGEQYF
>TRBV18|TRBJ2-5|TRBD2|-
TGTGCCAGCTCACCACCGGGAGCGGGGGGAGAGACCCAGTACTTC
CASSPPGAGGETQYF
>TRBV3-1/TRBV3-2|TRBJ1-4|TRBD1|-
TGTGCCAGCAGCCCGACAGGGGTGGAAAAACTGTTTTTT
CASSPTGVEKLFF
>TRBV28|TRBJ1-2|-|-
TGTGCCAGCAGTTCCCCAGGGGCCTTCTATGGCTACACCTTC
CASSSPGAFYGYTF
>TRBV28|TRBJ1-4|TRBD1|few
TGTGCCAGCAGTCAACAGGGGAAGGGTGAAAAACTGTTTTTT
CASSQQGKGEKLFF
>TRBV6-5|TRBJ2-5|TRBD2|-
TGTGCCAGTCATGGGGGGGGAGCGGAGACCCAGTACTTC
CASHGGGAETQYF
>TRBV7-9|TRBJ2-5|TRBD2|once
TGTGCCAGCAGCGCTATTAAGGGACTAGATGCGGAGACCCAGTACTTC
CASSAIKGLDAETQYF
>TRBV5-1|TRBJ1-5|TRBD1|-
TGCGCCAGCAGCCCCGGGGGACAGGATCAGCCCCAGCATTTT
CASSPGGQDQPQHF
>TRBV7-2|TRBJ1-5|-|once
TGTGCCAGCAGCTTATATTTGGGCAGAAATCAGCCCCAGCATTTT
CASSLYLGRNQPQHF
>TRBV6-5|TRBJ1-1|TRBD1|few
TGTGCCACCGGCAGGGGGGACGCTTTCTTT
CATGRGDAFF
>TRBV19|TRBJ2-7|-|-
TGTGCCAGTAGTATGACAGAATACGAGCAGTACTTC
CASSMTEYEQYF
>TRBV7-3|TRBJ2-2|TRBD2|-
TGTGCCAGCAGCTTTTTCCCCGGCGGGAGCGGGGCCGGGGAGCTGTTTTTT
CASSFFPGGSGAGELFF
>TRBV29-1|TRBJ1-1|-|few
TGCAGCGTTGAGGCGGTCACTGAAGCTTTCTTT
CSVEAVTEAFF
>TRBV3-1/TRBV3-2|TRBJ1-6|-|few
TGTGCCAGCAGCCAAGGCTTTGAGAGTTCACCCCTCCACTTT
CASSQGFESSPLHF
>TRBV11-2|TRBJ2-7|-|-
TGTGCCAGCAGCTTAGGGACTGAGCAGTACTTC
CASSLGTEQYF
>TRBV5-1|TRBJ2-1|TRBD1|-
TGCGCCAGCAGCATTGCTCCAAGGGGGCCCACCTACAATGAGCAGTTCTTC
CASSIAPRGPTYNEQFF
>TRBV7-2|TRBJ1-1|-|-
TGTGCCAGCAGCTTAACCCAGGCAGCCACTGAAGCTTTCTTT
CASSLTQAATEAFF
>TRBV27|TRBJ1-5|TRBD1|-
TGTGCCAGCAGTTATCGGACAGGGGCAAATCAGCCCCAGCATTTT
CASSYRTGANQPQHF
>TRBV7-9|TRBJ1-1|TRBD1|once
TGTGCCAAGAGTACAGGGGAGATTAACACTGAAGCTTTCTTT
CAKSTGEINTEAFF
>TRBV5-1|TRBJ1-2|TRBD1|-
TGCGCCAGCAGCTCCACAGGGGGCAACTATGGCTACACCTTC
CASSSTGGNYGYTF